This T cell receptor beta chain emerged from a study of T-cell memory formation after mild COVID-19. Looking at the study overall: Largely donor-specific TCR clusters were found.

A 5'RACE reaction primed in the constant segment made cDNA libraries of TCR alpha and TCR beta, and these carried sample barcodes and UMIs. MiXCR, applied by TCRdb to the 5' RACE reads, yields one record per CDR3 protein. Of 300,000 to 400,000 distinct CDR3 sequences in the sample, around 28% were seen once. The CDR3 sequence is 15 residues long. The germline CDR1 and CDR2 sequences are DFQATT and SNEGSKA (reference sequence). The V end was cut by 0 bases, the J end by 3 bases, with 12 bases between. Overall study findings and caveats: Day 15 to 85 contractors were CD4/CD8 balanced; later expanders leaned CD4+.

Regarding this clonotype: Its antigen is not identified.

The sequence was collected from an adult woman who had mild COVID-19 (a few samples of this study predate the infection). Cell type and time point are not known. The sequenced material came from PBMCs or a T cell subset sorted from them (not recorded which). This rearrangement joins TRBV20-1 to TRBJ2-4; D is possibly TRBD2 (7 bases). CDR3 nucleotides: TGCAGTGCTAGAGATCGGGGGGCCAGCAAAAACATTCAGTACTTC. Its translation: CSARDRGASKNIQYF.